This T cell receptor (beta chain) was observed in a study of blood T cells in healthy people across ages. Germline CDR1 is SGHRS and CDR2 is YFSETQ. The CDR3 has 14 amino acids. Trimming stripped 5 bases from V and 9 bases from J, with 18 bases between. Through a sample-barcoded 5' primer and a J-beta primer mix, a second PCR was run for roughly 6 to 12 cycles. Each sample provided no less than 3 million CDR3-containing paired-end reads. One entry per CDR3 protein results from TCRdb running MiXCR on the 5' RACE reads. The sample lists about 640,000 distinct CDR3 sequences; roughly 50% were seen once. The receptor comes from a man aged 55-75 years in good health. Sequenced input: blood. The chain is built from TRBV5-1 and TRBJ2-1, with D possibly TRBD1 on 5 matching bases. DNA of the CDR3: TGCGCCAGCAGTACCGACAGAGAAAGGAGTGAGCAGTTCTTC. Translating gives CASSTDRERSEQFF.